This TCR beta chain stems from a study of T cell repertoires in cytomegalovirus infection. The CDR3 runs to 14 residues. Germline CDR1 and CDR2: SGDLS and YYNGEE. The V end was cut by 0 bases, the J end by 0 bases, with 6 bases between. Study-wide results and limits: The response measured ex vivo was dominated by TCR beta clonotypes (HLA-C-restricted and CMV-specific).

This clonotype was detected only a few times. Its target is unknown. TCRdb analysed the reads with MiXCR anew, one entry per CDR3 protein. The repertoire includes roughly 180,000 distinct CDR3 sequences, about 18% of them detected once, and under 30% sits in the top ten. Source material: CD8+ T cells from PBMCs. The source is a human donor in good health (CMV status not recorded). Some clones in this sample may be carry-over from other donors' samples. The V and J genes are TRBV9 and TRBJ1-2; D is uncertain. The CDR3 region is CASSVGEANYGYTF. The CDR3, as DNA: TGTGCCAGCAGCGTAGGGGAAGCTAACTATGGCTACACCTTC. Filled out from reference TRBV9 and TRBJ1-2, the complete variable domain reads DSGVTQTPKHLITATGQRVTLRCSPRSGDLSVYWYQQSLDQGLQFLIQYYNGEERAKGNILERFSAQQFPDLHSELNLSSLELGDSALYFCASSVGEANYGYTFGSGTRLTVV.